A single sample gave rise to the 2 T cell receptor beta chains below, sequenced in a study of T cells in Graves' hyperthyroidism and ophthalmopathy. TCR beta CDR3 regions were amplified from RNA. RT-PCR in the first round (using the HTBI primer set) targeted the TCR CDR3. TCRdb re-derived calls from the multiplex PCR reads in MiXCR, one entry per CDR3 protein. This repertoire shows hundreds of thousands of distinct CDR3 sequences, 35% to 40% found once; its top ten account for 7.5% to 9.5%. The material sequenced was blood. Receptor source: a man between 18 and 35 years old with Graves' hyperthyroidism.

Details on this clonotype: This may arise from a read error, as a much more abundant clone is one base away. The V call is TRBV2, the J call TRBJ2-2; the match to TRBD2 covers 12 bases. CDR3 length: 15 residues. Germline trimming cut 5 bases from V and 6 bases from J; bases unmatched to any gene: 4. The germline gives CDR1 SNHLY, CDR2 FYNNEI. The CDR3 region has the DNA TGTGCCAGCAGTCGACTAGCGGGAGAGGCCGGGGAGCTGTTTTTT. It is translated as CASSRLAGEAGELFF.

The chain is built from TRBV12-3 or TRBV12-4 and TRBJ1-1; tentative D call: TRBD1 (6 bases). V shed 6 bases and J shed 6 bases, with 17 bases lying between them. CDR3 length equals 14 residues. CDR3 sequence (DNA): TGTGCCAGCAGCGAACAGGGTGTGACCCCTGAAGCTTTCTTT. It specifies CASSEQGVTPEAFF.